These 21 T cell receptor beta chains were all obtained from the same sample, sequenced in a study of blood T cell repertoires in COVID-19 (TCRdb year 2020). The method behind the library was the immunoSEQ multiplex PCR assay. TCRdb took this table from immuneACCESS and kept in-frame rearrangements with V and J called. Such tables lack part of the clones; where checked against another copy, unresolved V genes explain under half of the gap, and the rest is unexplained. The sample table holds fewer than 65,000 clones, of which 70% to 80% were seen once. Together, the top ten hold roughly 25% of the sample. The sequenced sample consisted of peripheral blood. The receptors shown here come from a man aged 65 to 79 with acute or convalescent COVID-19.

This clone has only one observation. The chain employs TRBV11-2 and TRBJ2-3; D possibly corresponds to TRBD1 (6 bases). The germline CDR1 and CDR2 sequences are SGHAT and FQNNGV. This CDR3 contains 16 residues. With 4 bases removed from V and 0 bases from J, the gap between germline ends came to 14 bases. In nucleotides, the CDR3 is TGTGCCAGCAGCTCCTTAGGGGGAATTAGCACAGATACGCAGTATTTT. This sequence encodes CASSSLGGISTDTQYF.

CDR3 sequence reads: CASSQERRTGWYEQYF. DNA for the CDR3: TGCGCCAGCAGCCAAGAAAGGAGGACAGGGTGGTACGAGCAGTACTTC. V usage is TRBV4-3 and J usage is TRBJ2-7; 8 bases are shared with TRBD1. Germline V gene data show CDR1 as LGHNA and CDR2 as YSLEER. The CDR3 loop spans 16 amino acids. Trimming at V came to 0 bases and at J to 4 bases, leaving 8 bases not matched to a gene.

The V gene is TRBV10-3, the J gene TRBJ2-7, with D perhaps matching TRBD1 (6 bases). The germline gives CDR1 ENHRY, CDR2 SYGVKD. The CDR3 extends over 15 amino acids. V dropped 3 bases and J dropped 4 bases, with 16 bases sitting between them. The chain's CDR3 is CAISDAKGVWYEQYF. The CDR3 DNA is TGTGCCATCAGTGATGCGAAGGGGGTGTGGTACGAGCAGTACTTC.

V usage is TRBV9 and J usage is TRBJ1-6; TRBD1 agrees at 8 bases. Germline CDR1 is SGDLS and CDR2 is YYNGEE. The V gene end was trimmed by 2 bases and the J gene end by 5 bases; junction bases not matched to a gene: 6. This CDR3 region has 16 residues. The CDR3 region has the DNA TGTGCCAGCAGCGTTACCGGGACAGGAGATAATTCACCCCTCCACTTT. Translation gives CASSVTGTGDNSPLHF.

A few counts support this clone. The chain couples TRBV9 to TRBJ2-2; 13 nucleotides line up with TRBD2. CDR3 length: 16 residues. CDR1 SGDLS and CDR2 YYNGEE come from the germline V gene. V was pared by 4 bases and J by 6 bases, with 6 bases of the junction left unmatched. CDR3 sequence reads: CASSPRTSGGPGELFF. DNA for the CDR3: TGTGCCAGCAGCCCCCGGACTAGCGGGGGCCCCGGGGAGCTGTTTTTT. Complete variable domain (other parts from reference TRBV9 and TRBJ2-2): DSGVTQTPKHLITATGQRVTLRCSPRSGDLSVYWYQQSLDQGLQFLIQYYNGEERAKGNILERFSAQQFPDLHSELNLSSLELGDSALYFCASSPRTSGGPGELFFGEGSRLTVL.

The V call is TRBV28, the J call TRBJ1-2; D may be TRBD1 (5 bases). This CDR3 is 13 amino acids long. Germline values: CDR1 MDHEN, CDR2 SYDVKM. The V and J ends lost 6 bases and 4 bases respectively, with 12 bases between them. As DNA, the CDR3 is TGTGCCAGCAGACCGACAGTAACCTATGGCTACACCTTC. Translation: CASRPTVTYGYTF.

The chain is built from TRBV27 and TRBJ1-5, with D uncertain. V lost 5 bases and J lost 3, with 11 bases in between. This CDR3 contains 14 residues. CDR1 is MNHEY, CDR2 SMNVEV, per germline (reference sequence). This CDR3 is CASSDAGDNQPQHF. The DNA of the CDR3 is TGTGCCAGCAGTGACGCCGGGGACAATCAGCCCCAGCATTTT.

This chain's CDR3 is CASSLSREGANVLTF. The CDR3 DNA reads TGTGCCAGCAGCTTAAGTCGAGAGGGGGCCAACGTCCTGACTTTC. The chain has TRBV7-3 and TRBJ2-6; D unresolved. Between the trimmed V and J ends, which lost 1 base and 4 bases, there was a span of 8 bases. CDR1 and CDR2 (germline): SGHTA, FQGTGA. This CDR3 is 15 amino acids long.

The chain carries TRBV5-8 and TRBJ1-5, with D hard to call. CDR3 length: 15 amino acids. The V end lost 0 bases, the J end lost 5 bases, and 12 bases lay between the germline ends. The germline V gene encodes CDR1 SGHTS and CDR2 YDEGEE. The DNA of the CDR3 is TGTGCCAGCAGCTTGGCGGTGTGGGCAGATCAGCCCCAGCATTTT. It yields the protein CASSLAVWADQPQHF.

The J gene is TRBJ2-1, the V gene TRBV7-2, with 9 bases matching TRBD1. The CDR3 is 14 amino acids. CDR1 SGHTA and CDR2 FQGNSA come from the germline V gene. With 7 bases clipped from V and 5 bases from J, the junction kept 6 bases outside the gene matches. The CDR3: CASTAGTGNNEQFF. In DNA form, the CDR3 reads TGTGCCAGCACTGCCGGGACAGGGAACAATGAGCAGTTCTTC.

A few counts support this clone. The chain employs TRBV19 and TRBJ2-2; TRBD1 aligns across 11 bases. The germline V gene has CDR1 LNHDA and CDR2 SQIVND (reference sequence). The CDR3 contains 17 residues. V dropped 4 bases and J dropped 4; count of bases not matched to a gene: 8. The CDR3 sequence: CASSKGRDRGTTGELFF. The CDR3 DNA sequence: TGTGCCAGTAGTAAGGGCCGGGACAGGGGGACCACCGGGGAGCTGTTTTTT.

Concerning this clone: The junction departs from germline at one end; a sequencing error may be responsible. This sequence joins TRBV30 and TRBJ2-1; 8 bases are a match to TRBD2. CDR1 is GTSNPN and CDR2 is SVGIG in the germline V gene (reference sequence). This CDR3 is 12 amino acids long. Here the CDR3 reads CASGSGYNEQFF. The CDR3, as DNA: TGCGCCAGCGGGAGTGGGTACAATGAGCAGTTCTTC.

CDR3 DNA sequence: TGTGCCAGCAATTTCAGGGGGCTTGAGCAGTACTTC. It is translated as CASNFRGLEQYF. The V gene is TRBV6-5, the J gene TRBJ2-7, with 8 bases matching TRBD1. CDR1 and CDR2 from the germline V gene are MNHEY and SVGAGI. V lost 7 bases and J lost 7; bases outside the gene matches: 6. The CDR3 loop spans 12 amino acids.

The chain carries TRBV2 and TRBJ1-4; 8 bases fit TRBD1. Germline V lookup: CDR1 SNHLY, CDR2 FYNNEI. The CDR3 has 14 residues. Unmatched junction bases numbered 5, after V lost 5 bases and J lost 6 bases. This CDR3 is CASSLQGGYEKLFF. The CDR3 DNA reads TGTGCCAGCAGTCTACAGGGGGGTTATGAAAAACTGTTTTTT.

This chain joins TRBV11-2 and TRBJ2-1, with TRBD2 matching over 8 bases. V lost 1 base to trimming and J lost 6 bases; unmatched junction nucleotides: 11. The germline gives CDR1 SGHAT, CDR2 FQNNGV. CDR3 length: 17 amino acids. CDR3 sequence (DNA): TGTGCCAGCAGCTTAGTATTTGCGGGGGGCTTCCGCAATGAGCAGTTCTTC. Amino acids: CASSLVFAGGFRNEQFF.

The gene calls are TRBV19 and TRBJ1-1, with D tentatively TRBD1 (5 bases). Germline loops: CDR1 LNHDA, CDR2 SQIVND (reference sequence). V was cut by 4 bases and J by 3 bases, with 6 bases left in between. This CDR3 is 12 amino acids long. The chain's CDR3 is CASSTGYTEAFF. DNA of the CDR3: TGTGCCAGTAGTACAGGGTACACTGAAGCTTTCTTT. The whole variable domain, filled in from reference TRBV19 and TRBJ1-1, reads DGGITQSPKYLFRKEGQNVTLSCEQNLNHDAMYWYRQDPGQGLRLIYYSQIVNDFQKGDIAEGYSVSREKKESFPLTVTSAQKNPTAFYLCASSTGYTEAFFGQGTRLTVV.

The chain employs TRBV9 and TRBJ2-1, with 12 bases matching TRBD2. Germline CDR1 and CDR2: SGDLS and YYNGEE. J lost 1 base, V lost 4 bases, and 9 bases had no gene match. CDR3 length: 18 amino acids. This chain's CDR3 is CASSLTTSGSRSYNEQFF. CDR3 nucleotide sequence: TGTGCCAGCAGCTTAACGACTAGCGGGAGTAGATCCTACAATGAGCAGTTCTTC.

Written as DNA, the CDR3 is TGCGCCAGCAGCTTGGACAGGGGGCTAGCGAGAAACAATGAGCAGTTCTTC. Translated, it gives CASSLDRGLARNNEQFF. This rearrangement joins TRBV5-1 to TRBJ2-1, with 9 bases identical to TRBD1. Per the germline V gene, CDR1 is SGHRS and CDR2 is YFSETQ. The CDR3 runs 17 residues. The V and J ends lost 0 bases and 5 bases, in that order; junction bases with no gene match: 9.

The rearrangement joins TRBV30 to TRBJ2-7; TRBD2 is a possible D gene (6 bases). The CDR3 contains 13 residues. From germline, CDR1 is GTSNPN and CDR2 SVGIG (reference sequence). The V and J ends lost 4 bases and 6 bases respectively, with 16 bases between them. The CDR3 here is CAWTPRRVGEQYF. In DNA, the CDR3 is TGTGCCTGGACCCCGAGGAGGGTAGGCGAGCAGTACTTC.

The J gene is TRBJ2-6, the V gene TRBV27; the D is unclear. This CDR3 is 14 amino acids long. The V and J ends lost 5 bases and 2 bases respectively, with 7 bases between them. CDR1 is MNHEY, CDR2 SMNVEV, per germline (reference sequence). CDR3 in DNA: TGTGCCAGCAGTACTTTCGCTGGGGCCAACGTCCTGACTTTC. Translated, it gives CASSTFAGANVLTF.

The chain employs TRBV15 and TRBJ1-2; D gene uncertain. Germline CDR1 is LNHNV and CDR2 is YYDKDF (reference sequence). V lost 1 base and J lost 4, with 10 bases in between. The CDR3 extends over 14 amino acids. CDR3 residues: CATSRGSEGYGYTF. The CDR3 DNA follows: TGTGCCACCAGCAGAGGCTCCGAGGGCTATGGCTACACCTTC.